The present entry profiles one TCR beta chain with its context. Other DNA sequences within the sample encode an identical CDR3. Clones were sequenced by immunoSEQ multiplex PCR, and TCRdb holds only the in-frame ones, with some missing. This table has 15,000 to 20,000 clones, more than 75% appearing once. This specimen belongs to a study of T cell changes during pregnancy in multiple sclerosis. Material: CD8+ T cells from peripheral blood mononuclear cells, obtained after pregnancy. This TCR was sampled from a female donor with multiple sclerosis, enrolled in a pregnancy study.

As DNA, the CDR3 is TGTGCCAGCAGCAAAGGCCTTGCGGGAGGGGGGAAGCAGTACTTC. Its translation is CASSKGLAGGGKQYF. The chain has TRBV21-1 and TRBJ2-7; TRBD2 is the table's D call and was not checked against the DNA. TRBV21-1 represents a pseudogene. The CDR3 totals 15 residues.